The rows below give T cell receptor beta chains drawn from one sample of a study of sequential checkpoint blockade in melanoma. Libraries were prepared by immunoSEQ multiplex PCR; TCRdb keeps only in-frame clonotypes and omits some of them. The sample has more than 9,000 clones, roughly 75% seen once. This sample comprised CD8+ T cells sorted from blood (inferred from file names), obtained from a patient given nivolumab and ipilimumab in sequence. Receptors originate from a human donor with melanoma. CDR3s include the opening cysteine and the closing phenylalanine or tryptophan. The D gene is left open where the match is weak. Clone size, where shown, is once, few, many, or a class for clones that have expanded.

J gene: TRBJ2-2
clone size: .
D gene: TRBD2
V gene: TRBV5-4
CDR3 length: 16
CDR3 DNA: TGTGCCAGCAGCTTCCCGGGACTAGTAACCACCGGGGAGCTGTTTTTT
CDR3 protein: CASSFPGLVTTGELFF

J gene: TRBJ2-7
clone size: few
D gene: .
V gene: TRBV29-1
CDR3 length: 12
CDR3 DNA: TGCAGCGTTGAGGGGGCCTCCTACGAGCAGTACTTC
CDR3 protein: CSVEGASYEQYF

J gene: TRBJ2-1
clone size: .
D gene: TRBD2
V gene: TRBV7-3
CDR3 length: 15
CDR3 DNA: TGTGCCAGCAGCTTAGATGCGGGAGGGTACAATGAGCAGTTCTTC
CDR3 protein: CASSLDAGGYNEQFF

J gene: TRBJ2-1
clone size: .
D gene: TRBD2
V gene: TRBV6-6
CDR3 length: 16
CDR3 DNA: TGTGCCAGCACGCGAGGGGAAGCGGCCGGGGGGAATGAGCAGTTCTTC
CDR3 protein: CASTRGEAAGGNEQFF

J gene: TRBJ1-3
clone size: .
D gene: TRBD1
V gene: TRBV7-9
CDR3 length: 16
CDR3 DNA: TGTGCCAGCAGCCCGGGAACCGGGACAGGTGGAAACACCATATATTTT
CDR3 protein: CASSPGTGTGGNTIYF

J gene: TRBJ2-1
clone size: .
D gene: .
V gene: TRBV7-6
CDR3 length: 14
CDR3 DNA: TGTGCCAGCAGCCAAGAGGTACCTAGCCATGAGCAGTTCTTC
CDR3 protein: CASSQEVPSHEQFF

J gene: TRBJ1-5
clone size: .
D gene: .
V gene: TRBV7-8
CDR3 length: 16
CDR3 DNA: TGTGCCAGCAGCTTAGGGGCAGGGGCGGTCAATCAGCCCCAGCATTTT
CDR3 protein: CASSLGAGAVNQPQHF

J gene: TRBJ1-3
clone size: .
D gene: .
V gene: TRBV27
CDR3 length: 13
CDR3 DNA: TGTGCCAGCGTGGACAGCTCTGGAAACACCATATATTTT
CDR3 protein: CASVDSSGNTIYF

J gene: TRBJ2-2
clone size: .
D gene: .
V gene: TRBV13
CDR3 length: 16
CDR3 DNA: TGTGCCAGCAGCAACCAGGGAAACTCGAACACCGGGGAGCTGTTTTTT
CDR3 protein: CASSNQGNSNTGELFF

J gene: TRBJ2-1
clone size: .
D gene: TRBD2
V gene: TRBV27
CDR3 length: 17
CDR3 DNA: TGTGCCAGCAGTAAATCCGGGACTAGCGGGAGAGTCGATGAGCAGTTCTTC
CDR3 protein: CASSKSGTSGRVDEQFF

J gene: TRBJ1-4
clone size: few
D gene: TRBD1
V gene: TRBV7-9
CDR3 length: 14
CDR3 DNA: TGTGCCAGCAGGCAGACAGGGGGCGGTGAAAAACTGTTTTTT
CDR3 protein: CASRQTGGGEKLFF

J gene: TRBJ1-4
clone size: .
D gene: .
V gene: TRBV7-9
CDR3 length: 15
CDR3 DNA: TGTGCCAGCAGCGGGAGAATGGCAACTAATGAAAAACTGTTTTTT
CDR3 protein: CASSGRMATNEKLFF

J gene: TRBJ2-7
clone size: once
D gene: .
V gene: TRBV5-8
CDR3 length: 14
CDR3 DNA: TGTGCCAGCAGCTTAGGGACACCTACCTACGAGCAGTACTTC
CDR3 protein: CASSLGTPTYEQYF

J gene: TRBJ1-2
clone size: large
D gene: .
V gene: TRBV14
CDR3 length: 11
CDR3 DNA: TGTGCCAGCAGCCAAGGTCAGGGTATCACCTTC
CDR3 protein: CASSQGQGITF

J gene: TRBJ2-2
clone size: once
D gene: .
V gene: TRBV27
CDR3 length: 17
CDR3 DNA: TGTGCCAGCAGTTTTGTTAGTGTTTCGGGGATAACCGGGGAGCTGTTTTTT
CDR3 protein: CASSFVSVSGITGELFF

J gene: TRBJ2-7
clone size: .
D gene: .
V gene: TRBV29-1
CDR3 length: 14
CDR3 DNA: TGCAGCGTGGAATCAGGGGTTAGCTCCTACGAGCAGTACTTC
CDR3 protein: CSVESGVSSYEQYF

J gene: TRBJ2-5
clone size: .
D gene: TRBD2
V gene: TRBV27
CDR3 length: 15
CDR3 DNA: TGTGCCAGCAGTTTGGGGGTCGGACTAGAAGAGACCCAGTACTTC
CDR3 protein: CASSLGVGLEETQYF

J gene: TRBJ1-1
clone size: .
D gene: .
V gene: TRBV7-9
CDR3 length: 15
CDR3 DNA: TGTGCCAGCAGCGAGCCTTGGGCAGGGTTCACTGAAGCTTTCTTT
CDR3 protein: CASSEPWAGFTEAFF

J gene: TRBJ2-2
clone size: once
D gene: TRBD1
V gene: TRBV14
CDR3 length: 13
CDR3 DNA: TGTGCCAGCAGCTTGACAGGGGTCGGGGAGCTGTTTTTT
CDR3 protein: CASSLTGVGELFF

J gene: TRBJ1-1
clone size: .
D gene: .
V gene: TRBV19
CDR3 length: 15
CDR3 DNA: TGTGCCAGTAGTATATTACCACTCGGGTACACTGAAGCTTTCTTT
CDR3 protein: CASSILPLGYTEAFF

J gene: TRBJ2-4
clone size: .
D gene: TRBD1
V gene: TRBV7-9
CDR3 length: 18
CDR3 DNA: TGTGCCAGCAGCTCCCTCACAGGGGCGGGTGAAGCCAAAAACATTCAGTACTTC
CDR3 protein: CASSSLTGAGEAKNIQYF

J gene: TRBJ2-2
clone size: .
D gene: TRBD2
V gene: TRBV13
CDR3 length: 18
CDR3 DNA: TGTGCCAGCAGCTACCTCAGGGGAGGCCGGGAGGGCACCGGGGAGCTGTTTTTT
CDR3 protein: CASSYLRGGREGTGELFF

J gene: TRBJ2-7
clone size: .
D gene: TRBD1
V gene: TRBV29-1
CDR3 length: 12
CDR3 DNA: TGCAGCGTTGCCGGGACAGGGAACGAGCAGTACTTC
CDR3 protein: CSVAGTGNEQYF

J gene: TRBJ1-1
clone size: .
D gene: .
V gene: TRBV7-6
CDR3 length: 15
CDR3 DNA: TGTGCCAGCAGCTTAGAGGGGGGGCGCGTCGCTGAAGCTTTCTTT
CDR3 protein: CASSLEGGRVAEAFF

J gene: TRBJ2-1
clone size: .
D gene: .
V gene: TRBV29-1
CDR3 length: 15
CDR3 DNA: TGCAGCGTTGAAGGAGTGGAGCGTCCCTACAATGAGCAGTTCTTC
CDR3 protein: CSVEGVERPYNEQFF

J gene: TRBJ1-4
clone size: .
D gene: TRBD1
V gene: TRBV5-1
CDR3 length: 14
CDR3 DNA: TGCGCCAGCAGCGAACTACCGGGACAGGAAAAACTGTTTTTT
CDR3 protein: CASSELPGQEKLFF

J gene: TRBJ2-1
clone size: .
D gene: TRBD2
V gene: TRBV7-6
CDR3 length: 17
CDR3 DNA: TGTGCCAGCAGCTTATTTACTAGCGGAAGCTCCTACAATGAGCAGTTCTTC
CDR3 protein: CASSLFTSGSSYNEQFF

J gene: TRBJ1-4
clone size: medium-sized
D gene: .
V gene: TRBV6-1
CDR3 length: 14
CDR3 DNA: TGTGCCAGCAGTGAAGGGTACGGGAATGAAAAACTGTTTTTT
CDR3 protein: CASSEGYGNEKLFF

J gene: TRBJ2-1
clone size: .
D gene: .
V gene: TRBV19
CDR3 length: 13
CDR3 DNA: TGTGCCAGTAGTACGGTTTTCGTTGATGAGCAGTTCTTC
CDR3 protein: CASSTVFVDEQFF

J gene: TRBJ2-4
clone size: .
D gene: TRBD1
V gene: TRBV27
CDR3 length: 14
CDR3 DNA: TGTGCCAGCAGTTTTACAGGGGGCAAAAACATTCAGTACTTC
CDR3 protein: CASSFTGGKNIQYF

J gene: TRBJ2-3
clone size: .
D gene: .
V gene: TRBV9
CDR3 length: 16
CDR3 DNA: TGTGCCAGCAGCGTAGAAGGGGCGACCGGCACAGATACGCAGTATTTT
CDR3 protein: CASSVEGATGTDTQYF

J gene: TRBJ2-1
clone size: .
D gene: .
V gene: TRBV29-1
CDR3 length: 14
CDR3 DNA: TGCAGCGTTGAATCCGAGAGCTCCTACAATGAGCAGTTCTTC
CDR3 protein: CSVESESSYNEQFF

J gene: TRBJ2-7
clone size: .
D gene: .
V gene: TRBV5-6
CDR3 length: 13
CDR3 DNA: TGTGCCAGCAGTTTGACAGCGGGCCACGAGCAGTACTTC
CDR3 protein: CASSLTAGHEQYF

J gene: TRBJ2-2
clone size: once
D gene: TRBD2
V gene: TRBV27
CDR3 length: 16
CDR3 DNA: TGTGCCAGCAGTTACGGACTAGCGGGACGGGCCGGGGAGCTGTTTTTT
CDR3 protein: CASSYGLAGRAGELFF

J gene: TRBJ1-5
clone size: once
D gene: TRBD1
V gene: TRBV7-8
CDR3 length: 14
CDR3 DNA: TGTGCCAGCAGCTCGCAGGGGGCCGGTCAGCCCCAGCATTTT
CDR3 protein: CASSSQGAGQPQHF

J gene: TRBJ1-2
clone size: .
D gene: .
V gene: TRBV2
CDR3 length: 15
CDR3 DNA: TGTGCCAGCGAAGTGCAGAAACAGGAGTACGACGGCTACACCTTC
CDR3 protein: CASEVQKQEYDGYTF

J gene: TRBJ2-7
clone size: .
D gene: TRBD1
V gene: TRBV27
CDR3 length: 13
CDR3 DNA: TGTGCCAGCAGTTGGGGACAGTCCTACGAGCAGTACTTC
CDR3 protein: CASSWGQSYEQYF

J gene: TRBJ1-5
clone size: .
D gene: .
V gene: TRBV7-9
CDR3 length: 16
CDR3 DNA: TGTGCCAGCAGCCTATGGGTACACGGGGACAATCAGCCCCAGCATTTT
CDR3 protein: CASSLWVHGDNQPQHF

J gene: TRBJ2-5
clone size: .
D gene: TRBD1
V gene: TRBV7-9
CDR3 length: 15
CDR3 DNA: TGTGCCAGCAGCTTAGTAACAGGGGGCCGGGAGACCCAGTACTTC
CDR3 protein: CASSLVTGGRETQYF

J gene: TRBJ1-5
clone size: few
D gene: .
V gene: TRBV28
CDR3 length: 14
CDR3 DNA: TGTGCCAGCACCCTCCCGGGGGAAGGGCAGCCCCAGCATTTT
CDR3 protein: CASTLPGEGQPQHF

J gene: TRBJ1-1
clone size: .
D gene: .
V gene: TRBV13
CDR3 length: 16
CDR3 DNA: TGTGCCAGCAGCTTAGGCGGGGAGGCAGTGAACACTGAAGCTTTCTTT
CDR3 protein: CASSLGGEAVNTEAFF

J gene: TRBJ2-1
clone size: .
D gene: .
V gene: TRBV7-9
CDR3 length: 15
CDR3 DNA: TGTGCCAGCAGCTTAGGAATCTCCTCGGGGGATGAGCAGTTCTTC
CDR3 protein: CASSLGISSGDEQFF

J gene: TRBJ2-3
clone size: .
D gene: .
V gene: TRBV30
CDR3 length: 16
CDR3 DNA: TGTGCCTGGATGGAGGGCACCCTATCTAGCACAGATACGCAGTATTTT
CDR3 protein: CAWMEGTLSSTDTQYF

J gene: TRBJ2-2
clone size: .
D gene: TRBD2
V gene: TRBV7-9
CDR3 length: 15
CDR3 DNA: TGTGCCAGCAGCTTATCTGCGGGAGGGTCCGGGGAGCTGTTTTTT
CDR3 protein: CASSLSAGGSGELFF

J gene: TRBJ2-2
clone size: .
D gene: TRBD1
V gene: TRBV27
CDR3 length: 15
CDR3 DNA: TGTGCCAGCAGTCCCTTGACAGGGACGACCGGGGAGCTGTTTTTT
CDR3 protein: CASSPLTGTTGELFF

J gene: TRBJ1-1
clone size: .
D gene: .
V gene: TRBV7-8
CDR3 length: 13
CDR3 DNA: TGTGCCAGCAGCTTAGGAGGGGGCACTGAAGCTTTCTTT
CDR3 protein: CASSLGGGTEAFF

J gene: TRBJ2-7
clone size: .
D gene: .
V gene: TRBV5-4
CDR3 length: 13
CDR3 DNA: TGTGCCAGCAGCTTTGGGGGCGGCTACGAGCAGTACTTC
CDR3 protein: CASSFGGGYEQYF

J gene: TRBJ2-7
clone size: .
D gene: .
V gene: TRBV9
CDR3 length: 14
CDR3 DNA: TGTGCCAGCAGCGTAGAGGACAGCCCCTACGAGCAGTACTTC
CDR3 protein: CASSVEDSPYEQYF

J gene: TRBJ2-1
clone size: .
D gene: TRBD2
V gene: TRBV27
CDR3 length: 16
CDR3 DNA: TGTGCCAGCAGTTTATCCGGGGGAGGGCGATTAAATGAGCAGTTCTTC
CDR3 protein: CASSLSGGGRLNEQFF

J gene: TRBJ2-3
clone size: few
D gene: TRBD1
V gene: TRBV27
CDR3 length: 15
CDR3 DNA: TGTGCCAGCAGTTCTTTCGGACAGGGGCCAGGTACGCAGTATTTT
CDR3 protein: CASSSFGQGPGTQYF